A single sample is the source of the 18 T cell receptor beta chains below, sequenced in a study of CD8 T cells in ankylosing spondylitis (dated by TCRdb to about 2017). The library was built by means of 5' RACE. Sequencer: Illumina HiSeq 2500. TCRdb's own reprocessing of the public reads used fastp at Q25 and MiXCR and kept productive beta chains. Duplicate CDR3 protein sequences are folded into a single record with the most common DNA and genes. Within this sample are 350,000 or so distinct CDR3 sequences, with about 15% of them counted one time only. 0.9% to 1.2% of the sample is held by the ten biggest clonotypes. The sample taken for sequencing was blood, either unsorted or a sorted T cell fraction (not recorded which). Receptor source: a male donor with ankylosing spondylitis or in good health (not recorded which).

The V and J genes are TRBV20-1 and TRBJ2-5; 8 bases match TRBD2. Germline V lookup: CDR1 DFQATT, CDR2 SNEGSKA (reference sequence). The CDR3 spans 14 residues. Trimming cost V 3 bases and J 0 bases; bases outside gene matches: 3. The DNA of the CDR3 is TGCAGTGCTAGGGCTAGCGGGTACCAAGAGACCCAGTACTTC. This translates into CSARASGYQETQYF.

This clonotype was found a few times. For the CDR3, the DNA is TGTGCCAGCAGTTACGGGCAGGGTGGTCAGCCCCAGCATTTT. It encodes CASSYGQGGQPQHF. The gene calls are TRBV6-5 and TRBJ1-5; D possibly corresponds to TRBD1 (5 bases). Trimming took off 2 bases at V and 6 bases at J, with 11 bases between the two ends. Germline V gene sequence: CDR1 MNHEY, CDR2 SVGAGI. The CDR3 sequence is 14 residues long.

The chain has TRBV12-3 or TRBV12-4 and TRBJ2-3; TRBD1 is a possible D gene (6 bases). This CDR3 has 13 amino acids. V lost 5 bases to trimming and J lost 6 bases, with 12 bases between them. The CDR3 nucleotides are TGTGCCAGCAGTGTCCTTAGGGGGGATACGCAGTATTTT. Its protein product is CASSVLRGDTQYF.

This clonotype was counted ten times or more. The chain employs TRBV7-2 and TRBJ2-1; D gene ambiguous. This CDR3 has 15 amino acids. V dropped 4 bases and J dropped 0 bases, with 10 bases sitting between them. In germline, CDR1 is SGHTA, CDR2 FQGNSA. The CDR3 bases are TGTGCCAGCAGCTCGGCGGCCCCCTCCTACAATGAGCAGTTCTTC. This encodes CASSSAAPSYNEQFF.

The gene calls are TRBV3-1 and TRBJ2-3; unclear D gene. V lost 4 bases and J 1 base, leaving 12 bases between the germline ends. The CDR3 is made up of 15 amino acids. Germline-derived CDR1 and CDR2 are LGHDT and YNNKEL (reference sequence). The CDR3 DNA follows: TGTGCCAGCAGCCCCCAAGGTCGTCGCACAGATACGCAGTATTTT. Encoded protein: CASSPQGRRTDTQYF.

Ten or more counts support this clonotype. The rearrangement joins TRBV12-3 or TRBV12-4 to TRBJ1-1, with a possible D match to TRBD1 (5 bases). The CDR3 consists of 13 residues. The V end was cut by 6 bases, the J end by 2 bases, with 10 bases between. CDR3 bases: TGTGCCAGCAGACTACAGGAAAACACTGAAGCTTTCTTT. Encoded protein: CASRLQENTEAFF.

The sample holds many counts of this clonotype. This chain joins TRBV5-1 and TRBJ1-6; possibly TRBD1 for D (5 bases). CDR1 is SGHRS, CDR2 YFSETQ, per germline. The CDR3 is made up of 14 amino acids. V dropped 0 bases and J dropped 7 bases, with 8 bases sitting between them. CDR3 in DNA: TGCGCCAGCAGCTTGGAGACAGAGAATTCACCCCTCCACTTT. Its translation: CASSLETENSPLHF.

This clonotype was recorded a few times. The rearrangement joins TRBV12-3 or TRBV12-4 to TRBJ2-3, with TRBD2 as a possible D gene (5 bases). CDR3 length equals 15 residues. The V end was cut by 5 bases, the J end by 0 bases, with 12 bases between. DNA of the CDR3: TGTGCCAGCAGTCTGGGTCGGGGAAGCACAGATACGCAGTATTTT. This gives the protein CASSLGRGSTDTQYF.

This sequence joins TRBV5-1 and TRBJ1-2; TRBD1 might be the D (6 bases). Trimming shortened V by 1 base and J by 6 bases, and 13 bases separated the two germline ends. The CDR3 contains 14 residues. Germline assignment: CDR1 SGHRS and CDR2 YFSETQ. The CDR3 nucleotides read TGCGCCAGCAGCTTGACAGGGCCTAGGGATGGCTACACCTTC. It encodes CASSLTGPRDGYTF.

J is TRBJ2-1 and V is TRBV3-1; D remains unclear. The CDR3 consists of 12 residues. Germline CDR1 LGHDT, CDR2 YNNKEL (reference sequence). V lost 3 bases to trimming and J lost 2 bases, with 2 bases between them. CDR3 sequence: CASSQTYNEQFF. The CDR3 DNA is TGTGCCAGCAGCCAGACCTACAATGAGCAGTTCTTC.

This clonotype showed up just a few times. The rearrangement links TRBV11-2 to TRBJ1-1; D may be TRBD1 (6 bases). The CDR3 consists of 15 residues. The germline V gene has CDR1 SGHAT and CDR2 FQNNGV. Trimming removed 2 bases at V and 3 bases at J, with 13 bases between. The CDR3 protein is CASSLTGRPDTEAFF. The CDR3 DNA reads TGTGCCAGCAGCTTAACAGGGCGTCCTGACACTGAAGCTTTCTTT.

This clonotype was seen only a few times. This chain joins TRBV20-1 and TRBJ2-2; 9 nucleotides line up with TRBD2. The V segment lost 6 bases and the J segment 5 bases; nucleotides outside the gene matches: 7. This CDR3 comprises 14 residues. Germline-derived CDR1 and CDR2 are DFQATT and SNEGSKA (reference sequence). As DNA, the CDR3 is TGCAGTGCCTTAGCGGGAGCGGGGACCGGGGAGCTGTTTTTT. It yields the protein CSALAGAGTGELFF.

The chain is built from TRBV7-9 and TRBJ1-1, with 7 bases that match TRBD1. Germline CDR1 is SEHNR and CDR2 is FQNEAQ (reference sequence). The CDR3 length is 15 residues. V shed 4 bases and J 1 base; nucleotides not matched to a gene: 6. The CDR3 loop is CASSSRTGGNTEAFF. The CDR3 bases are TGTGCCAGCAGCTCCCGGACAGGTGGGAACACTGAAGCTTTCTTT.

This clonotype occurred many times. The CDR3 loop is CASGPVGADTQYF. For the CDR3, the DNA is TGTGCCTCGGGCCCTGTTGGGGCAGATACGCAGTATTTT. The chain is built from TRBV27 and TRBJ2-3; D not resolved. Trimming removed 11 bases from V and 4 bases from J, with 16 bases in between. The CDR3 runs 13 residues. Per germline, CDR1 MNHEY and CDR2 SMNVEV (reference sequence).

The rearrangement uses TRBV18 and TRBJ2-3; D gene unclear. This CDR3 contains 17 residues. Trimming removed 6 bases at V and 2 bases at J, with 21 bases between. Germline-derived CDR1 and CDR2 are KGHSH and LQKENI. DNA for the CDR3: TGTGCCAGCTCCAATACCAACCTGATTTCCTTCACAGATACGCAGTATTTT. This translates into CASSNTNLISFTDTQYF.

This clonotype was picked up a small number of times. This chain joins TRBV6-1 and TRBJ1-1, with D tentatively TRBD1 (5 bases). V was trimmed by 5 bases and J by 3 bases, leaving 13 bases between them. This CDR3 spans 14 amino acids. In germline, CDR1 is MNHNS, CDR2 SASEGT. CDR3 region: CASSRQLLDTEAFF. For the CDR3, the DNA is TGTGCCAGCAGTCGACAGCTTCTGGACACTGAAGCTTTCTTT.

V usage is TRBV5-1 and J usage is TRBJ2-5, with 8 bases lining up with TRBD1. CDR3 length: 15 amino acids. Germline assignment: CDR1 SGHRS and CDR2 YFSETQ. With V trimmed by 4 bases and J by 2 bases, 7 bases remained unmatched. The CDR3 reads CASSPGQGIQETQYF. DNA of the CDR3: TGCGCCAGCAGCCCCGGACAGGGAATTCAAGAGACCCAGTACTTC.

The chain carries TRBV3-1 and TRBJ2-7; 7 positions agree with TRBD1. Germline V gene lookup returns CDR1 LGHDT and CDR2 YNNKEL (reference sequence). CDR3 length equals 14 residues. Trimming removed 4 bases from V and 2 bases from J; junction bases left unmatched: 5. As DNA, the CDR3 is TGTGCCAGCAGCCTCGCAAGGGGGCCCTACGAGCAGTACTTC. Protein: CASSLARGPYEQYF.